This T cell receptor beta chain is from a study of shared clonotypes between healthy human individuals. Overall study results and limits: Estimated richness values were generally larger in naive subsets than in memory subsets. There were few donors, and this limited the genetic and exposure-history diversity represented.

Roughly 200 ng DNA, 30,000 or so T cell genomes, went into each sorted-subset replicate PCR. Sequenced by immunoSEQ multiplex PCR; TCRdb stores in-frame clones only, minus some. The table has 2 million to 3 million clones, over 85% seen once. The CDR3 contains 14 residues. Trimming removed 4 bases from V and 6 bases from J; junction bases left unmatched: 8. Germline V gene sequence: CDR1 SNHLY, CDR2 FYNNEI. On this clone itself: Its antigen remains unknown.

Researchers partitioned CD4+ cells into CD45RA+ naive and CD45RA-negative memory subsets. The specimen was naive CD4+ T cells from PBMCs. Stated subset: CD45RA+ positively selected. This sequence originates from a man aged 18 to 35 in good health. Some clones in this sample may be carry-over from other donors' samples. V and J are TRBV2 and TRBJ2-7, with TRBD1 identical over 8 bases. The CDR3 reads CASSGGTGGLEQYF. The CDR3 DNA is TGTGCCAGCAGTGGGGGGACAGGTGGTCTCGAGCAGTACTTC. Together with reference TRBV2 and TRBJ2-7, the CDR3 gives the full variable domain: EPEVTQTPSHQVTQMGQEVILRCVPISNHLYFYWYRQILGQKVEFLVSFYNNEISEKSEIFDDQFSVERPDGSNFTLKIRSTKLEDSAMYFCASSGGTGGLEQYFGPGTRLTVT.